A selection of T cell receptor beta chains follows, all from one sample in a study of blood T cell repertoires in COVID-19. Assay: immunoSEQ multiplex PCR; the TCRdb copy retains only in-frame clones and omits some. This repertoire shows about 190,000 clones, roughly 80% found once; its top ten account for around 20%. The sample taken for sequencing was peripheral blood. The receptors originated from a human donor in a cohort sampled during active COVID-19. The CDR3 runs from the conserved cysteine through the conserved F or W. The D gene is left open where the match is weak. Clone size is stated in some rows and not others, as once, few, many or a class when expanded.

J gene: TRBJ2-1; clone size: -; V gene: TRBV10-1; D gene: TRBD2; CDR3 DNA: TGCGCCAGCAGTCTGACTAGCGGGGGTGCTGGCGAGCAGTTCTTC; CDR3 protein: CASSLTSGGAGEQFF
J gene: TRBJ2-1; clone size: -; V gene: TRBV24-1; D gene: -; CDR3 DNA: TGTGCCACCAGTCGGGCAGGGGTTGGCAATGAGCAGTTCTTC; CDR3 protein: CATSRAGVGNEQFF
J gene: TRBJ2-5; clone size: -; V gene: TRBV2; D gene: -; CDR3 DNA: TGTGCCAGCAGCCAGCTGAACAGGGTGCGAGGTGAGACCCAGTACTTC; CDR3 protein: CASSQLNRVRGETQYF
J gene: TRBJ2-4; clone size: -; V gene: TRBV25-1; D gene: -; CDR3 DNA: TGTGCCAGCAGTGAATATTCAGGGGTAAAAAACATTCAGTACTTC; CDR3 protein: CASSEYSGVKNIQYF
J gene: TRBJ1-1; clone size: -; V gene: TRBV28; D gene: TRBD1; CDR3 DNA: TGTGCCAGCAGCTTATTGGGACAGCCGAACACTGAAGCTTTCTTT; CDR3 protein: CASSLLGQPNTEAFF
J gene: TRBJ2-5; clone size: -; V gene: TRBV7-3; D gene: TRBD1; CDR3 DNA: TGTGCCAGCAGCGAGACAGGGCCGGAGACCCAGTACTTC; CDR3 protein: CASSETGPETQYF
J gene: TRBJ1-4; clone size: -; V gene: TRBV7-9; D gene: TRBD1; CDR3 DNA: TGTGCCAGCAGCTTAAAGGGACAGCTTACAACTAATGAAAAACTGTTTTTT; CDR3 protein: CASSLKGQLTTNEKLFF
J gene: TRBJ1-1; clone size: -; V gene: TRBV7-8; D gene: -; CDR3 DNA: TGTGCCAGCAGCTTAGTGGTGACAGTGAACACTGAAGCTTTCTTT; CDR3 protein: CASSLVVTVNTEAFF
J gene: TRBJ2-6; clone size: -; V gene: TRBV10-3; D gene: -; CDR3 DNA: TGTGCCATCTTACAGAGCGGTACGTCCGGGGCCAACGTCCTGACTTTC; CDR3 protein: CAILQSGTSGANVLTF
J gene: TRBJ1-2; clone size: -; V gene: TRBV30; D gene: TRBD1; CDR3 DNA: TGTGCCTGGAGTGGTCCGGGACAGGGGCTTTACTATGGCTACACCTTC; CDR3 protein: CAWSGPGQGLYYGYTF
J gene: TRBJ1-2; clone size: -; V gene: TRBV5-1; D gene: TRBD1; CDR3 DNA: TGCGCCAGCAGCTCTCCGACAGGGAACTATGGCTACACCTTC; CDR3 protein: CASSSPTGNYGYTF
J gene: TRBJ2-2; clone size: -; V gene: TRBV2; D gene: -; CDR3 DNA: TGTGCCAGCAGTGTGGGCAGAAACACCGGGGAGCTGTTTTTT; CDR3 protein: CASSVGRNTGELFF
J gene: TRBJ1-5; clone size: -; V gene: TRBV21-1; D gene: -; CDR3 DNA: TGTGCCAGCAGCGAGTACAGGGGGTTTTTCAGTAGCAATCAGCCCCAGCATTTT; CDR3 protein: CASSEYRGFFSSNQPQHF
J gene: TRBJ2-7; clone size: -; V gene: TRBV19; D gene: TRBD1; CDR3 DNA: TGTGCCAGTAGCTTACAGGGGTTAGGCTACGAGCAGTACTTC; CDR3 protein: CASSLQGLGYEQYF
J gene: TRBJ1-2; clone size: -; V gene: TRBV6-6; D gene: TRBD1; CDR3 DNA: TGTGCCAGCAGTTACCTAAAGGGGGCCGGCTATGGCTACACCTTC; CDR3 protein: CASSYLKGAGYGYTF
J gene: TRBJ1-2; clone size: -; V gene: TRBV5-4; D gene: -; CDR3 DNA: TGTGCCAGCAGCTTGTCAGTGGTCTATGGCTACACCTTC; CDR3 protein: CASSLSVVYGYTF
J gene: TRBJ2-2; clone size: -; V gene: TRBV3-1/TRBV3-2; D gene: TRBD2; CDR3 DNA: TGTGCCAGCAGCCAGGAGGGAGCGGGGGGAACTGGGGAGCTGTTTTTT; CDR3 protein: CASSQEGAGGTGELFF
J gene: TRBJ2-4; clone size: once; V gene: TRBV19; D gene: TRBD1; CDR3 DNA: TGTGCCAGTAGTGACAGGGGGATCGCGGCGGGTCTAGCCAAAAACATTCAGTACTTC; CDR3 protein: CASSDRGIAAGLAKNIQYF
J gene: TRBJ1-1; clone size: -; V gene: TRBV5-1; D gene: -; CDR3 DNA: TGCGCCAGCAGCCAGGGGCTGGTGAACACTGAAGCTTTCTTT; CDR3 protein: CASSQGLVNTEAFF
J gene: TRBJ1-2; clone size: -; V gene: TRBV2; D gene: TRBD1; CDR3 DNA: TGTGCCAGCAGTGGCGGGACAGGCTGGTATGGCTACACCTTC; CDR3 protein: CASSGGTGWYGYTF
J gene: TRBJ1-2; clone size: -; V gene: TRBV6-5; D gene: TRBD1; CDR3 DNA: TGTGCCAGCAGTCAGGGGGACGGCTACACCTTC; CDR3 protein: CASSQGDGYTF
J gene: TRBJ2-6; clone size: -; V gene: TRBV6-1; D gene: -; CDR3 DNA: TGTGCCAGCAGTGAAGCGGGGCGGGTCCTGACTTTC; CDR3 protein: CASSEAGRVLTF
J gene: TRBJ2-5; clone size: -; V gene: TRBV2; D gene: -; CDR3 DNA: TGTGCCAGCACTTTTTACTATTTGGAGACCCAGTACTTC; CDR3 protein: CASTFYYLETQYF
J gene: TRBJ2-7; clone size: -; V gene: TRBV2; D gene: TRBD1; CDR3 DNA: TGTGCCAGCAGGTACCGATATGGACAGGGGCTTGGTAGCGAGCAGTACTTC; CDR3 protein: CASRYRYGQGLGSEQYF
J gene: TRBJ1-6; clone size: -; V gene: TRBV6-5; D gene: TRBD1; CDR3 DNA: TGTGCCAGCAGTTTCCAGGGGGCGGGTAATTCACCCCTCCACTTT; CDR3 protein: CASSFQGAGNSPLHF
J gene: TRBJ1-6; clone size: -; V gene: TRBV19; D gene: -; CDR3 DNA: TGTGCCAGTAGTATGGGAGCAAACTCCTATAATTCACCCCTCCACTTT; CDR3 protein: CASSMGANSYNSPLHF
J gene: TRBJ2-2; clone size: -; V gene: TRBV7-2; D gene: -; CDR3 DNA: TGTGCCAGCAGCTATGGGGGGATCGGGGAGCTGTTTTTT; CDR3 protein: CASSYGGIGELFF
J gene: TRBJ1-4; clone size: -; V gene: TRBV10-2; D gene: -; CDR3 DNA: TGCGCCAGCAGTGATTCTTCAGGGGCAACTAATGAAAAACTGTTTTTT; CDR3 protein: CASSDSSGATNEKLFF
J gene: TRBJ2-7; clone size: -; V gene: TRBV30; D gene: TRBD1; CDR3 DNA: TGTGCCTGCTACGCCCGGGACAGGGCAGTCTACGAGCAGTACTTC; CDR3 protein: CACYARDRAVYEQYF
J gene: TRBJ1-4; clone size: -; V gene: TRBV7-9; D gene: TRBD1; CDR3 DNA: TGTGCCAGCAGCTTAGGAGACAGGGAGGAGGAAAAACTGTTTTTT; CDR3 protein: CASSLGDREEEKLFF
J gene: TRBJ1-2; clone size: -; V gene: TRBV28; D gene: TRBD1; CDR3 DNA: TGTGCCAGCGAGACAGGGGGCGCCAGGGGCTACACCTTC; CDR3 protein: CASETGGARGYTF
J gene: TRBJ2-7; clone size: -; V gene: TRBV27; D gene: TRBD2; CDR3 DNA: TGTGCCAGCAGTCCCGGACTAGCGGGAGTTTCCGAGCAGTACTTC; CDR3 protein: CASSPGLAGVSEQYF
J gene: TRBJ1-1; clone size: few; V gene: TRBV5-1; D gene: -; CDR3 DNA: TGCGCCAGCAGCTTGGTATCCACCGCGGGCACTGAAGCTTTCTTT; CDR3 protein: CASSLVSTAGTEAFF
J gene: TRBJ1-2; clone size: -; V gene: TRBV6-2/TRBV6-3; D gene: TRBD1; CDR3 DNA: TGTGCCAGCAGTCCCGGGACAGGGGCGCGGGGCTACACCTTC; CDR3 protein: CASSPGTGARGYTF
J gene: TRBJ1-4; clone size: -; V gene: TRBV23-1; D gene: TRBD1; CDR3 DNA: TGCGCCAGCAGTCAGCCTACAGGGACAGTTAATGAAAAACTGTTTTTT; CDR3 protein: CASSQPTGTVNEKLFF
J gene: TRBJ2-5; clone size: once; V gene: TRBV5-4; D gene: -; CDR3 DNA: TGTGCCAGCAGCTTGGGGGAACCAACAGGGCCCGAGACCCAGTACTTC; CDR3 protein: CASSLGEPTGPETQYF
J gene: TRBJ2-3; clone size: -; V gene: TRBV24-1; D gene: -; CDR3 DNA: TGTGCCACCAGTGGAAGAACTAGCACAGATACGCAGTATTTT; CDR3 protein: CATSGRTSTDTQYF
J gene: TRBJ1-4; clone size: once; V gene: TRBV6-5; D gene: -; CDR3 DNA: TGTGCCAGCAGTCCCAGGGGCTCAAGGAACGGAAAACTGTTTTTT; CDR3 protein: CASSPRGSRNGKLFF
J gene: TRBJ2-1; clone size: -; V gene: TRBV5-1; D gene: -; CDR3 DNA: TGCGCCAGCAGCCTCCCTGCGGTAGCGAGTGGGGATGAGCAGTTCTTC; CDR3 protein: CASSLPAVASGDEQFF
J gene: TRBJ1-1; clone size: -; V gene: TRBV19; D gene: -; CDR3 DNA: TGTGCCAGTAGTATATGGCTTAACACTGAAGCTTTCTTT; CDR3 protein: CASSIWLNTEAFF
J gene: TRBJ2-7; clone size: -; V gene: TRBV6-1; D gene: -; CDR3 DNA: TGTGCCAGCAGTGAACCCGGCAGGCGGGCCAGCGAGCAGTACTTC; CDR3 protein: CASSEPGRRASEQYF
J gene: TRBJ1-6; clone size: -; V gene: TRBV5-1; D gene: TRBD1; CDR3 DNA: TGCGCCAGCAGCGAAATGGACAGGGGAAATTCACCCCTCCACTTT; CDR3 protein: CASSEMDRGNSPLHF
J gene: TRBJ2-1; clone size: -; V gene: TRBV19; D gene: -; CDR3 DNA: TGTGCCAGTACTTTCGGGAGTGGTGAGCAGTTCTTC; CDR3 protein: CASTFGSGEQFF
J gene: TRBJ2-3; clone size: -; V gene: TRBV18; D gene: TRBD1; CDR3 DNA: TGTGCCAGCTCACCAATCTCGCAGGGGGCGAAAGATACGCAGTATTTT; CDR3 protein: CASSPISQGAKDTQYF
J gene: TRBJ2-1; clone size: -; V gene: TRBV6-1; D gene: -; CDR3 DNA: TGTGCCAGCAGTGACCGGGGCGGGGGCTTCTCTAGCTCCTACAATGAGCAGTTCTTC; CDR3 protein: CASSDRGGGFSSSYNEQFF
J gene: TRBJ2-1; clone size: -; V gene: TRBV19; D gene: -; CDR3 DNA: TGTGCCAGTAGTTCCGAGGGAACCCCGCGAAATGAGCAGTTCTTC; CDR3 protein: CASSSEGTPRNEQFF
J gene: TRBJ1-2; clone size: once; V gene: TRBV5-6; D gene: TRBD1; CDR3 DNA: TGTGCCAGCAGCTTGGCTACAGGGGGCGGTGGCTACACCTTC; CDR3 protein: CASSLATGGGGYTF
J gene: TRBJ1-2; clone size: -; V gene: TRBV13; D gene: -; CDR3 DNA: TGTGCCAGCAGCTTAGGTTCAGAAGCGGGGGGCTACACCTTC; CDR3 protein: CASSLGSEAGGYTF
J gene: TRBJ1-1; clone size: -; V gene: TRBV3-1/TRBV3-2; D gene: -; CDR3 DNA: TGTGCCAGCAGCCCGATGGGGGGAAGCGCTTTCTTT; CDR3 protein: CASSPMGGSAFF
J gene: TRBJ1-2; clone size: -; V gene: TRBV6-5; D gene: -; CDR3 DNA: TGTGCCAGCAGTTACAATCCCCGGGCTAACTATGGCTACACCTTC; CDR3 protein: CASSYNPRANYGYTF
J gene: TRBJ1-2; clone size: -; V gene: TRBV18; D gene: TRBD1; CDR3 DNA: TGTGCCAGCTCAGCGACGGACAGGTGGCATGGCTACACCTTC; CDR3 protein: CASSATDRWHGYTF
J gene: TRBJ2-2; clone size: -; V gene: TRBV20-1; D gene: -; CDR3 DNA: TGCAGTGCTAGTGCCTCTAACACCGGGGAGCTGTTTTTT; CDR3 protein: CSASASNTGELFF
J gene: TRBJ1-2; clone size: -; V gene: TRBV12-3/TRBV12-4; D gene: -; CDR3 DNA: TGTGCCAGCTCGACAACCCCTACGAGAGGCTACACCTTC; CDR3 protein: CASSTTPTRGYTF